Below, 27 T cell receptor beta chains from the same sample are listed, as sequenced in a study of Tregs in tolerant kidney transplant recipients (dated by TCRdb to about 2019). The transplants used related donors along with nonmyeloablative bone marrow transplantation, and in the human trials mixed chimerism was transient. Libraries were made using the immunoSEQ multiplex PCR assay. Entries here come from immuneACCESS through TCRdb and include only in-frame sequences with V and J called. Some clones fail to appear in such tables; in the studies checked, an unresolved V gene covers under half of the shortfall, and the cause of the remainder is unknown. The sample table includes approximately 30,000 clones. The top ten clones comprise about 1.9% of the sample. The material sequenced was CD4+ T cells from blood (PBMCs), taken 24 months after the transplant. The source of these receptors is a human patient who received a combined kidney and bone marrow transplant. After a transplant, certain T cells may trace back to the graft donor.

As regards this clone: Read data end 3 residues before the CDR3 end; the end is taken from the germline J gene. The V call is TRBV6-1, the J call TRBJ2-7, with 7 bases fitting TRBD1. There are 15 residues in the CDR3. The trim removed 3 bases at V and 2 bases at J, leaving 7 bases unmatched. CDR1 is MNHNS, CDR2 SASEGT, per germline. The sequenced CDR3 bases are TGTGCCAGCAGTGAGCCCAGCCAGGGGGCCTACGAG. It is translated as CASSEPSQGAYE. The whole CDR3 protein reads CASSEPSQGAYEQYF.

On this clone itself: The read falls 3 residues short of the CDR3 end, and the missing part is taken from the germline J gene. The V call is TRBV20-1, the J call TRBJ2-3; D not resolved. The CDR3 spans 13 residues. The germline gives CDR1 DFQATT, CDR2 SNEGSKA (reference sequence). V dropped 6 bases and J dropped 0 bases, with 10 bases sitting between them. CDR3 sequence: CSADSASTDTQYF. The CDR3 bases that were read are TGCAGTGCAGACTCCGCTAGCACAGATACG.

CDR3 DNA, as far as it was read: TGCAGTGCTAGACCCGGACGGGGGGTGAGGAACACTGAA. As protein: CSARPGRGVRNTE. In full, the CDR3 reads CSARPGRGVRNTEAFF. The genes are TRBV20-1 and TRBJ1-1; perhaps TRBD1 as D (5 bases). The read comes to an end 3 residues before the CDR3 does, leaving the germline J gene to fill in the end. Trimming stripped 2 bases from V and 1 base from J, with 17 bases between. CDR1 and CDR2 (germline): DFQATT, SNEGSKA (reference sequence). There are 16 residues in the CDR3.

Notes on this clone: Read sequence stops 3 residues before the CDR3 end, and the germline J gene provides the missing end. V usage is TRBV10-2 and J usage is TRBJ1-4, with D perhaps TRBD1 (6 bases). Germline CDR1 WSHSY, CDR2 SAAADI. There are 15 residues in the CDR3. The V gene lost 3 bases and the J gene lost 4 bases, with 12 bases spanning the gap. This CDR3 is CASSDVTGGNEKLFF. Incomplete CDR3 DNA: TGCGCCAGCAGTGATGTGACAGGAGGTAATGAAAAA.

Comments on this clone: The read falls 3 residues short of the CDR3 end, and the missing part is taken from the germline J gene. The sample has other DNA sequences that encode this CDR3 too. The chain combines TRBV7-2 with TRBJ1-1; D gene unclear. CDR3 length: 14 residues. The germline V and J ends were trimmed by 2 bases and 1 base, with 8 bases remaining between them. Germline loops: CDR1 SGHTA, CDR2 FQGNSA. CDR3 DNA (partial): TGTGCCAGCAGCTTAAAACAGACGAACACTGAA. As protein: CASSLKQTNTE. The full CDR3 sequence reads CASSLKQTNTEAFF. Supplemented by reference TRBV7-2 and TRBJ1-1, the full variable domain reads GAGVSQSPSNKVTEKGKDVELRCDPISGHTALYWYRQSLGQGLEFLIYFQGNSAPDKSGLPSDRFSAERTGGSVSTLTIQRTQQEDSAVYLCASSLKQTNTEAFFGQGTRLTVV.

As to this clone: The read terminates 3 residues before the CDR3 end, so the remaining end is supplied by the germline J gene. The chain recombines TRBV30 with TRBJ2-7, with D tentatively TRBD1 or TRBD2 (5 bases each). V dropped 3 bases and J dropped 0 bases, with 15 bases sitting between them. The germline CDR1 and CDR2 sequences are GTSNPN and SVGIG (reference sequence). The CDR3 contains 15 residues. Incomplete CDR3 DNA: TGTGCCTGGAGGCTCCAGGGAGTCAGCTCCTACGAG. Residues: CAWRLQGVSSYE. The whole CDR3 is CAWRLQGVSSYEQYF.

On this clone: The read falls 3 residues short of the CDR3 end, and the missing part is taken from the germline J gene. The chain employs TRBV7-9 and TRBJ1-4; TRBD1 agrees at 7 bases. The length of the CDR3 is 15 residues. Germline values: CDR1 SEHNR, CDR2 FQNEAQ (reference sequence). The V segment lost 8 bases and the J segment 8 bases; nucleotides outside the gene matches: 14. The covered CDR3 bases are TGTGCCAGCGTCGAGACAGGGTTCGTTCAGGAAAAA. Translated: CASVETGFVQEK. The full CDR3 is CASVETGFVQEKLFF.

Remarks on this clone: The DNA ends 3 residues before the CDR3 does, and the rest of the CDR3 is filled in from the germline J gene. The chain is built from TRBV5-4 and TRBJ2-7; 12 bases are a match to TRBD1. Germline assignment: CDR1 SGHNT and CDR2 YYREEE (reference sequence). V shed 10 bases, J shed 5 bases, and the junction held 13 bases outside the gene matches. The CDR3 covers 15 residues. CDR3 protein: CAARDRGLSGDEQYF. The covered CDR3 bases are TGTGCCGCGCGGGACAGGGGGCTATCTGGAGACGAG.

As regards this clone: The CDR3 goes on 3 residues after the read ends, and that part is filled in from the germline J gene. The chain recombines TRBV28 with TRBJ2-5; 8 positions match TRBD2. The CDR3 has 14 amino acids. With V trimmed by 6 bases and J by 1 base, 4 bases remained unmatched. Germline assignment: CDR1 MDHEN and CDR2 SYDVKM. The CDR3 loop is CASSRGRIQETQYF. Incomplete CDR3 DNA: TGTGCCAGCAGCCGCGGGAGGATCCAAGAGACC.

In the case of this clone: The read comes to an end 3 residues before the CDR3 does, leaving the germline J gene to fill in the end. V and J are TRBV2 and TRBJ1-4; 8 positions match TRBD1. CDR3 size: 17 residues. Germline values: CDR1 SNHLY, CDR2 FYNNEI. The J segment lost 0 bases and the V segment lost 7 bases, leaving 10 bases of the junction unmatched. The DNA read from the CDR3 is TGTGCCAGCATCCGGGACAGGTACTCTGCAACTAATGAAAAA. Its translation: CASIRDRYSATNEK. The full CDR3 protein reads CASIRDRYSATNEKLFF. The variable domain in full, completed from reference TRBV2 and TRBJ1-4, reads EPEVTQTPSHQVTQMGQEVILRCVPISNHLYFYWYRQILGQKVEFLVSFYNNEISEKSEIFDDQFSVERPDGSNFTLKIRSTKLEDSAMYFCASIRDRYSATNEKLFFGSGTQLSVL.

With respect to this clone: Read sequence stops 3 residues before the CDR3 end, and the germline J gene provides the missing end. The J gene is TRBJ2-1, the V gene TRBV20-1; D might be TRBD1 (6 bases). From germline, CDR1 is DFQATT and CDR2 SNEGSKA (reference sequence). CDR3 length equals 14 residues. V lost 8 bases and J lost 0, with 14 bases in between. The CDR3 is CSTYQGSSYNEQFF. The sequenced part of the CDR3 DNA is TGCAGTACATATCAGGGGAGCTCCTACAATGAG.

Remarks on this clone: The CDR3 goes on 3 residues after the read ends, and that part is filled in from the germline J gene. The chain is built from TRBV20-1 and TRBJ1-5; 7 bases match TRBD1. J gave up 4 bases and V 5 bases, and 14 bases lay outside the gene matches. The CDR3 sequence is 16 residues long. Per germline, CDR1 DFQATT and CDR2 SNEGSKA (reference sequence). The CDR3 region is CSASREGQSINQPQHF. The DNA read from the CDR3 is TGCAGTGCTTCCCGAGAGGGACAGTCGATTAATCAGCCC.

Here the CDR3 reads CATSDRGNSYEQYF. The DNA read from the CDR3 is TGTGCCACCAGTGACCGGGGGAACTCCTACGAG. The V call is TRBV24-1, the J call TRBJ2-7; TRBD2 might be the D (6 bases). The sequence runs out 3 residues before the end of the CDR3; the remainder is reconstructed from the germline J gene. Germline V gene sequence: CDR1 KGHDR, CDR2 SFDVKD. V lost 4 bases, J lost 0 bases, and 9 bases lay in between. The CDR3 loop spans 14 amino acids.

Points on this clone: The missing CDR3 end, 3 residues past where the read stops, is filled in from the germline J gene. The genes are TRBV20-1 and TRBJ2-3; 8 nucleotides agree with TRBD2. Germline loops: CDR1 DFQATT, CDR2 SNEGSKA (reference sequence). V shed 5 bases, J shed 5 bases, and the junction held 12 bases outside the gene matches. The CDR3 spans 15 residues. This chain's CDR3 is CSARWSSGSGDTQYF. The sequenced part of the CDR3 DNA is TGCAGTGCTCGTTGGTCTAGCGGGTCGGGAGATACG.

Details on this clone: The observed sequence ends 3 residues before the CDR3 terminus, with the missing tail filled in from the germline J gene. The V and J genes are TRBV5-1 and TRBJ2-5; perhaps TRBD1 as D (5 bases). Trimming removed 0 bases at V and 0 bases at J, with 18 bases between. The CDR3 loop spans 18 amino acids. CDR1 is SGHRS and CDR2 is YFSETQ in the germline V gene. The CDR3 here is CASSLEGIGGANQETQYF. CDR3 DNA (partial): TGCGCCAGCAGCTTGGAAGGTATAGGTGGGGCGAACCAAGAGACC. The full variable domain, completed using reference TRBV5-1 and TRBJ2-5, is KAGVTQTPRYLIKTRGQQVTLSCSPISGHRSVSWYQQTPGQGLQFLFEYFSETQRNKGNFPGRFSGRQFSNSRSEMNVSTLELGDSALYLCASSLEGIGGANQETQYFGPGTRLLVL.

As regards this clone: The CDR3 end lies 3 residues beyond the end of the read and is filled in from the germline J gene. The V call is TRBV5-4, the J call TRBJ1-4; perhaps TRBD1 as D (5 bases). Deletions cut 2 bases from V and 4 bases from J, with 12 bases between. CDR1 SGHNT and CDR2 YYREEE come from the germline V gene (reference sequence). The CDR3 runs 15 residues. CDR3 sequence: CASSFRRGGNEKLFF. The covered CDR3 bases are TGTGCCAGCAGCTTTCGAAGGGGCGGTAATGAAAAA.

Note on this clone: Coverage ceases 3 residues before the CDR3 finishes, and the germline J gene fills in the end. The V call is TRBV4-1, the J call TRBJ2-2; 9 bases agree with TRBD2. Germline V gene data show CDR1 as MGHRA and CDR2 as YSYEKL. CDR3 length: 15 amino acids. Unmatched junction bases numbered 4, after V lost 4 bases and J lost 4 bases. This CDR3 reads CASSRGTSPTGELFF. CDR3 DNA, as far as it was read: TGCGCCAGCAGCCGCGGGACTAGCCCCACCGGGGAG.

About this clone itself: The read finishes 3 residues shy of the CDR3 end, and the germline J gene is used to complete it. The chain is built from TRBV19 and TRBJ2-7; 7 nucleotides align to TRBD2. There are 17 residues in the CDR3. The J segment lost 3 bases and the V segment lost 3 bases, leaving 14 bases of the junction unmatched. CDR1 and CDR2 (germline): LNHDA, SQIVND (reference sequence). CDR3: CASSIIGSGGNDYEQYF. The sequenced CDR3 bases are TGTGCCAGTAGTATTATTGGGTCGGGGGGTAACGACTACGAG.

Turning to this clone: The sequence runs out 3 residues before the end of the CDR3; the remainder is reconstructed from the germline J gene. The rearrangement uses TRBV19 and TRBJ1-2; D might be TRBD1 (5 bases). Germline-derived CDR1 and CDR2 are LNHDA and SQIVND (reference sequence). V was shortened by 5 bases and J by 3 bases, with 10 bases between the two germline ends. The CDR3 is made up of 13 amino acids. The covered CDR3 bases are TGTGCCAGTAGTGACAGTACCGACTATGGC. Protein sequence: CASSDSTDYG. The entire CDR3 reads CASSDSTDYGYTF.

Worth noting for this clone: The read ends 3 residues shy of where the CDR3 ends; the end is completed using the germline J gene. The chain links TRBV5-5 to TRBJ2-3; the D is unclear. The CDR3 is made up of 12 amino acids. V lost 4 bases to trimming and J lost 2 bases, with 5 bases between them. The germline gives CDR1 SGHKS, CDR2 YYEKEE (reference sequence). CDR3 amino acids: CASSTYTDTQYF. The CDR3 bases that were read are TGTGCCAGCAGCACATACACAGATACG.

Comment on this clone: Sequencing ends 3 residues short of the CDR3 end; the germline J gene provides the rest. The gene calls are TRBV7-9 and TRBJ1-4, with 7 nucleotides matching TRBD1. Germline CDR1 reads SEHNR; CDR2 reads FQNEAQ (reference sequence). The V segment lost 4 bases and the J segment 8 bases; nucleotides outside the gene matches: 10. The CDR3 covers 15 residues. The CDR3 here is CASSSIGTVIEKLFF. The sequenced CDR3 bases are TGTGCCAGCAGCTCGATCGGGACAGTTATAGAAAAA.

As for this clone: The read is 3 residues too short to cover the CDR3 end, so that end is filled in from the germline J gene. This chain links TRBV20-1 with TRBJ1-5, with 10 bases matching TRBD1. The CDR3 has 13 residues. J gave up 8 bases and V 6 bases, and 7 bases lay outside the gene matches. The germline CDR1 and CDR2 sequences are DFQATT and SNEGSKA (reference sequence). This CDR3 is CSAPGTGEKPQHF. CDR3 bases read: TGCAGTGCACCCGGGACAGGGGAGAAGCCC.

About this clone itself: The read comes to an end 3 residues before the CDR3 does, leaving the germline J gene to fill in the end. V usage is TRBV6-1 and J usage is TRBJ2-7; TRBD1 agrees at 8 bases. This CDR3 has 14 residues. The germline V gene encodes CDR1 MNHNS and CDR2 SASEGT. The junction had 5 bases not matched to a gene; V was cut back by 1 base and J by 6 bases. The part of the CDR3 DNA that was read is TGTGCCAGCAGTGAAGGACAGGGGATCGCCGAG. Amino acid sequence: CASSEGQGIAE. Given in full, the CDR3 is CASSEGQGIAEQYF.

With regard to this clone: The CDR3 is cut off 3 residues early in the read; its end comes from the germline J gene. The chain uses TRBV2 and TRBJ2-7; weak D call: TRBD2 (5 bases). CDR3 length equals 15 residues. Germline V gives CDR1 SNHLY, CDR2 FYNNEI. The germline V and J ends were trimmed by 4 bases and 0 bases, with 13 bases remaining between them. The sequenced CDR3 bases are TGTGCCAGCAGTGTTGAGGGTACGAGCTCCTACGAG. Amino acid sequence: CASSVEGTSSYE. The CDR3 as a whole reads CASSVEGTSSYEQYF.

Turning to this clone: With the read ending 3 residues before the CDR3 end, the germline J gene is used to fill in that end. The V gene is TRBV30, the J gene TRBJ1-1, with D perhaps matching TRBD1 (5 bases). CDR3 length equals 13 residues. Looked up from germline, CDR1 is GTSNPN and CDR2 is SVGIG (reference sequence). V was pared by 2 bases and J by 2 bases, with 9 bases between. CDR3 protein: CAWSRGLNTEAFF. The CDR3 bases that were read are TGTGCCTGGAGTAGGGGCCTCAACACTGAA.

As regards this clone: The missing CDR3 end, 3 residues past where the read stops, is filled in from the germline J gene. J is TRBJ2-5 and V is TRBV7-2, with 7 bases that match TRBD1. Germline V gene lookup returns CDR1 SGHTA and CDR2 FQGNSA. This CDR3 comprises 15 residues. The trim removed 3 bases at V and 1 base at J, leaving 5 bases unmatched. The sequenced CDR3 bases are TGTGCCAGCAGCTTCGGACAGGCCGCCCAAGAGACC. It is translated as CASSFGQAAQET. The whole CDR3 sequence is CASSFGQAAQETQYF. Complete variable domain (other parts from reference TRBV7-2 and TRBJ2-5): GAGVSQSPSNKVTEKGKDVELRCDPISGHTALYWYRQSLGQGLEFLIYFQGNSAPDKSGLPSDRFSAERTGGSVSTLTIQRTQQEDSAVYLCASSFGQAAQETQYFGPGTRLLVL.

Details on this clone: The junction and the germline gene differ at one end; a read error may be behind it. The read terminates 3 residues before the CDR3 end, so the remaining end is supplied by the germline J gene. The gene calls are TRBV4-2 and TRBJ1-2, with TRBD1 as a possible D gene (6 bases). Germline V gene sequence: CDR1 LGHNA, CDR2 YNFKEQ. The CDR3 totals 16 residues. The sequenced CDR3 bases are TGCGCCAGCAGCCAAGGGGGGGAGAGCCCGAGCTATGGC. This translates into CASSQGGESPSYG. The full CDR3 is CASSQGGESPSYGYTF.